Below, one TCR beta chain is given with its context. This clonotype occurred a few times. Its specific antigen is unknown. The input lacks base qualities; no much larger clone sits a single base away. This sample stems from a study of regulatory T cells in long-lasting Graves disease (dated by TCRdb to 2020 to 2022). A note on the overall study: Newly diagnosed Graves' disease patients had taken antithyroid drugs for less than 3 months. Peripheral blood TCR sequencing and RNA sequencing compared persistent Graves' disease patients with newly diagnosed Graves' disease patients. The study took place in China and was registered as a clinical trial. A total of roughly 35 samples underwent TCR sequencing: around 13 from persistent and roughly 20 from newly diagnosed Graves' disease patients. The full study reports these points: Compared with newly diagnosed patients, patients with persistent Graves' disease had lower TCR Shannon entropy and fewer highly expanded clones, which suggests clonal expansion. The study examined only peripheral blood because the primary lesion, thyroid tissue, could not be accessed. Sequencing and analysis were restricted to the TCR beta chain. A larger number of public clonotypes was shared among persistent patients (more than 2,500) than among newly diagnosed patients (over 850). TRBV28, TRBJ1-2 and TRBJ2-5 were preferentially used in persistent disease, while TRBV20-1 and TRBJ2-1 were favored in newly diagnosed disease. As a limitation, the authors acknowledged that the small sample size may reduce accuracy.

According to the study, the label for this sample's time point signals: newly diagnosed GD, antithyroid drugs for less than 3 months. RNA was extracted from PBMCs in TRIzol for both TCR sequencing and RNA sequencing. The diagnosis of Graves' disease followed American Thyroid Association guidelines. Patients were recruited from an endocrinology department in Xi'an, China. Each patient gave approximately 9 milliliters of peripheral blood, collected in an EDTA anticoagulant tube. PBMCs were isolated by Ficoll Paque Plus density gradient separation without further T cell sorting. An Agilent 2100 Bioanalyzer and agarose gel were used to check RNA quality, and a NanoDrop 2000 was used to measure RNA concentration. CDR1 LGHDT and CDR2 YNNKEL are derived from the germline V gene (reference sequence). From the cysteine up to the phenylalanine, the CDR3 has a length of 15 residues. Of all the DNA, just the CDR3 is kept, 45 bases in frame from base 1. A distance of 14 bases separates the germline ends of V and J, which lose 4 bases and 1 base respectively.

Libraries came from multiplex PCR. The instrument was an Illumina HiSeq 4000. To build TCR beta libraries, CDR3 regions were amplified by Arm-PCR using iRepertoire HTBI primers. Before sequencing, the PCR products went through gel purification. The authors' pipeline ran thus. Across samples, approximately 68 TRBV and 15 or so TRBJ segments were identified and used for gene usage analysis of CDR3 amino acid clonotypes. COPE and FqMerger were used to merge the filtered high-quality paired reads into contigs. BLAST was used to align contigs to IMGT TRBV, TRBD and TRBJ reference genes, and CDR3 was defined according to IMGT. Any clonotype with a frequency above 0.1% was classified as a highly expanded clone. Shannon entropy served as the measure of repertoire diversity, while the Gini coefficient captured V-J evenness. A clonotype found in more than one individual was treated as public. Starting from the raw public reads, TCRdb applied fastp trimming at Q25, assembled clones with MiXCR and retained in-frame beta chains. Rows are unified per CDR3 protein, each entry keeping the most common DNA and genes. The V and J calls were not made by the authors but by TCRdb's processing. The sample yields 300,000 to 400,000 distinct CDR3 sequences; over 15% were counted once. The ten largest clonotypes hold about 40% of the sample.

In this chain, TRBV3-1 is recombined with TRBJ2-7; the D segment cannot be called with confidence. This receptor was obtained from a female donor with Graves disease. Sequences were derived from peripheral blood mononuclear cells (PBMCs), sampled at new diagnosis, from a patient treated with antithyroid drugs. The bases are TGTGCCAGCAGCCGTACGTCATCACAGTCCTACGAGCAGTACTTC. Its product reads: CASSRTSSQSYEQYF.